This T cell receptor beta chain stems from a study of shared clonotypes between healthy human individuals. Study-level results: The four-donor shared clonotypes exceeded non-shared clonotypes in generation probability, with non-shared ones scoring lower.

The donors were adults (healthy and HIV-negative) with no recent acute infections or vaccinations. Investigators divided CD4+ cells into CD45RA+ naive and CD45RA-negative memory subsets. Sequencing used immunoSEQ multiplex PCR; TCRdb keeps in-frame clones, though not all of them. The table lists millions of clones, roughly nine tenths of them singletons. This clone was seen a handful of times. Its specificity is unknown. A junction end diverges from the germline sequence, so it may reflect a read error. CDR1 and CDR2 (germline): SNHLY, FYNNEI. This CDR3 spans 11 amino acids. The receptor was isolated from a man between 18 and 29 years old in good health. The material sequenced was naive CD4+ T cells sorted from blood. Subset described: CD45RA+ positively selected. V is TRBV2 and J is TRBJ1-2, with TRBD1 as a possible D gene (5 bases). The CDR3 reads CASRESGAGLF. The DNA for the CDR3 is TGTGCCAGCAGGGAAAGTGGGGCAGGGTTATTC.